These 32 T cell receptor beta chains came from one sample sequenced in a study of T cell responses to AZD1222 COVID-19 vaccine. Generated by immunoSEQ multiplex PCR, the TCRdb table keeps only in-frame clones and is missing some. The repertoire holds tens of thousands of clones, with 75% to 90% as singletons. The source material was peripheral blood, sampled 28 days after the second AZD1222 dose. These receptors all stem from an adult who received the AZD1222 COVID-19 vaccine.

There are a few counts of this clone. This chain connects TRBV28 to TRBJ1-6; D unclear. Trimming pared 6 bases from V and 11 bases from J, leaving 20 bases between. CDR3 length: 15 residues. The V gene's germline CDR1 is MDHEN and CDR2 SYDVKM. As DNA, the CDR3 is TGTGCCAGCAGCTTACCTGACAACTCAGGTCCACCCCTCCACTTT. It is translated as CASSLPDNSGPPLHF.

V and J are TRBV7-2 and TRBJ2-1; D might be TRBD2 (5 bases). The germline CDR1 and CDR2 sequences are SGHTA and FQGNSA. CDR3 length: 13 amino acids. V was shortened by 1 base and J by 14 bases, with 15 bases between the two germline ends. CDR3 amino acids: CASSLDIWEHKFF. In nucleotides, the CDR3 is TGTGCCAGCAGCTTAGACATATGGGAGCATAAGTTCTTC.

The chain uses TRBV29-1 and TRBJ1-1; TRBD1 is a possible D gene (5 bases). Trimming pared 7 bases from V and 1 base from J, leaving 10 bases between. The CDR3 covers 12 residues. Germline V CDR1 and CDR2: SQVTM, ANQGSEA. Written as DNA, the CDR3 is TGCAGCGGCGGACAAAGGAACACTGAAGCTTTCTTT. Encoded protein: CSGGQRNTEAFF.

V and J are TRBV10-1 and TRBJ1-1; D gene unclear. Germline CDR1 and CDR2: WNHNN and SYGVQD (reference sequence). The V end was cut by 3 bases, the J end by 1 base, with 6 bases between. The CDR3 totals 13 residues. The DNA of the CDR3 is TGCGCCAGCAGTGAAAGACCGAACACTGAAGCTTTCTTT. Residues: CASSERPNTEAFF.

The chain is built from TRBV2 and TRBJ2-1; TRBD2 agrees at 13 bases. There are 15 residues in the CDR3. Germline assignment: CDR1 SNHLY and CDR2 FYNNEI. The V and J ends lost 6 bases and 8 bases, in that order; junction bases with no gene match: 7. The DNA for the CDR3 is TGTGCCAGCAGCCCTGGACTAGCGGGAGTCGATGAGCAGTTCTTC. Translating it yields CASSPGLAGVDEQFF.

The chain is built from TRBV7-2 and TRBJ1-5; D not resolved. V lost 5 bases to trimming and J lost 5 bases, with 10 bases between them. Germline values: CDR1 SGHTA, CDR2 FQGNSA. This CDR3 has 13 residues. In DNA form, the CDR3 reads TGTGCCAGCAGCCGACCCGGGGATCAGCCCCAGCATTTT. This codes for CASSRPGDQPQHF.

The rearrangement uses TRBV4-2 and TRBJ1-5; D not resolved. The germline CDR1 and CDR2 sequences are LGHNA and YNFKEQ. Between the trimmed V and J ends, which lost 4 bases and 1 base, there was a span of 5 bases. The CDR3 totals 13 residues. As DNA, the CDR3 is TGTGCCAGCAGCCTAGGGAGCAATCAGCCCCAGCATTTT. Amino acid sequence: CASSLGSNQPQHF.

The chain links TRBV5-1 to TRBJ2-1; 14 bases align to TRBD2. This CDR3 spans 18 amino acids. After removal of 6 bases from V and 10 bases from J, the junction contained 18 bases not matched to a gene. Germline values: CDR1 SGHRS, CDR2 YFSETQ. CDR3 loop: CASTPTSGGGRGRKEQFF. The CDR3 DNA reads as TGCGCCAGCACCCCGACTAGCGGGGGGGGACGCGGGAGGAAGGAGCAGTTCTTC.

J is TRBJ2-7 and V is TRBV5-1, with D perhaps assigned TRBD1 or TRBD2 (6 bases each). The CDR3 consists of 13 residues. The germline gives CDR1 SGHRS, CDR2 YFSETQ. Trimming pared 2 bases from V and 7 bases from J, leaving 13 bases between. The CDR3 sequence is CASSLQGLGEQYF. CDR3 nucleotides: TGCGCCAGCAGCTTACAGGGACTTGGGGAGCAGTACTTC.

The CDR3 region has the DNA TGTGCCAGCTCACCAGTACTACGGGAAGGGCAGTACTTC. Amino acids: CASSPVLREGQYF. V gene TRBV18 combines with J gene TRBJ2-7, with D perhaps TRBD2 (5 bases). Trimming removed 2 bases at V and 9 bases at J, with 14 bases between. The CDR3 length is 13 residues. The V gene's germline CDR1 is KGHSH and CDR2 LQKENI.

V usage is TRBV19 and J usage is TRBJ2-5, with TRBD2 matching 7 bases. This CDR3 spans 15 amino acids. The V segment lost 10 bases and the J segment 5 bases; nucleotides outside the gene matches: 16. From germline, CDR1 is LNHDA and CDR2 SQIVND (reference sequence). For the CDR3, the DNA is TGTGCCACCGCCGCCAACAGGAACGGGAGGGAGACCCAGTACTTC. This codes for CATAANRNGRETQYF.

V usage is TRBV12-3 or TRBV12-4 and J usage is TRBJ1-5; TRBD1 is a possible D gene (6 bases). V gave up 7 bases and J gave up 5 bases, with 9 bases separating them. The CDR3 is made up of 12 amino acids. The CDR3 protein is CASNKGDQPQHF. The CDR3 DNA is TGTGCCAGCAACAAGGGGGATCAGCCCCAGCATTTT.

This clone was detected only a few times. This chain links TRBV4-3 with TRBJ1-3, with D perhaps matching TRBD1 (5 bases). CDR1 and CDR2 (germline): LGHNA, YSLEER. Trimming left V 0 bases short and J 2 bases short, with 11 bases between. The CDR3 is 16 amino acids. The CDR3 here is CASSQDLAGPGNTIYF. The CDR3 nucleotides read TGCGCCAGCAGCCAAGATCTGGCAGGGCCTGGAAACACCATATATTTT.

This clone was observed once. V is TRBV28 and J is TRBJ1-5, with D possibly matching TRBD1 (6 bases). The CDR3 is 14 amino acids. Trimming left V 7 bases short and J 6 bases short, with 16 bases between. The germline gives CDR1 MDHEN, CDR2 SYDVKM. This CDR3 reads CASTLGAAGQPQHF. The CDR3, as DNA: TGTGCCAGCACCCTGGGGGCGGCGGGTCAGCCCCAGCATTTT.

The chain is built from TRBV11-3 and TRBJ2-1; D not resolved. This CDR3 is built from 15 residues. The germline CDR1 and CDR2 sequences are SGHNT and YENEEA. The V gene lost 0 bases and the J gene lost 3 bases, with 9 bases spanning the gap. This chain's CDR3 is CASSLDLDGYNEQFF. CDR3 DNA: TGTGCCAGCAGCTTAGATTTGGACGGCTACAATGAGCAGTTCTTC.

The chain couples TRBV30 to TRBJ1-1; tentative D call: TRBD1 (6 bases). The V end was cut by 1 base, the J end by 1 base, with 7 bases between. The CDR3 loop spans 13 amino acids. From germline, CDR1 is GTSNPN and CDR2 SVGIG (reference sequence). CDR3 coding DNA: TGTGCCTGGAGTGGGGGGCCGAACACTGAAGCTTTCTTT. Translated: CAWSGGPNTEAFF.

This clone has just a few counts. The V call is TRBV28, the J call TRBJ2-1; D remains ambiguous. The CDR3 loop spans 15 amino acids. Per germline, CDR1 MDHEN and CDR2 SYDVKM. V was cut by 3 bases and J by 3 bases, with 12 bases left in between. The chain's CDR3 is CASSFLTKDYNEQFF. Here the CDR3 DNA reads TGTGCCAGCAGTTTCTTGACGAAAGACTACAATGAGCAGTTCTTC.

The chain links TRBV3-1 (or the pseudogene TRBV3-2) to TRBJ2-7, with D possibly TRBD1 on 6 matching bases. Between the trimmed V and J ends, which lost 3 bases and 3 bases, there was a span of 15 bases. In germline, CDR1 is LGHDT, CDR2 YNNKEL (reference sequence). The CDR3 has 15 amino acids. CDR3: CASSQRQGWGYEQYF. The CDR3 DNA reads TGTGCCAGCAGCCAGAGGCAGGGGTGGGGCTACGAGCAGTACTTC.

The CDR3 is CASSKSEGLRDRQFYGYTF. The CDR3, as DNA: TGTGCCAGCAGCAAAAGCGAGGGTCTTCGGGACAGGCAATTTTATGGCTACACCTTC. This chain uses TRBV21-1 with TRBJ1-2; the table gives TRBD1 as D, unverified against the DNA. TRBV21-1 is given as a pseudogene. The CDR3 contains 19 residues.

The CDR3 loop is CAWSVGALEAFF. The CDR3 DNA follows: TGTGCCTGGAGTGTAGGGGCGCTCGAGGCTTTCTTT. The chain joins TRBV30 to TRBJ1-1; a weak D match, TRBD1 (5 bases). V was pared by 0 bases and J by 11 bases, with 13 bases between. The CDR3 contains 12 residues. Looked up from germline, CDR1 is GTSNPN and CDR2 is SVGIG (reference sequence). The full variable domain, its missing parts supplied by reference TRBV30 and TRBJ1-1, is SQTIHQWPATLVQPVGSPLSLECTVEGTSNPNLYWYRQAAGRGLQLLFYSVGIGQISSEVPQNLSASRPQDRQFILSSKKLLLSDSGFYLCAWSVGALEAFFGQGTRLTVV.

This clone showed up just once. The chain couples TRBV15 to TRBJ1-5; maybe TRBD1 (5 bases). Trimming removed 1 base at V and 3 bases at J, with 13 bases between. The CDR3 is 16 amino acids. Germline CDR1 LNHNV, CDR2 YYDKDF (reference sequence). The chain's CDR3 is CATSRGRTLFNQPQHF. For the CDR3, the DNA is TGTGCCACCAGCAGAGGCCGGACACTTTTCAATCAGCCCCAGCATTTT.

V and J are TRBV18 and TRBJ1-2; D gene uncertain. Trimming shortened V by 0 bases and J by 0 bases, and 11 bases separated the two germline ends. The CDR3 has 16 amino acids. CDR1 and CDR2 (germline): KGHSH, LQKENI. The CDR3: CASSPPLVLTNYGYTF. The CDR3 DNA follows: TGTGCCAGCTCACCACCCCTAGTACTCACTAACTATGGCTACACCTTC. The full variable domain, in which reference TRBV18 and TRBJ1-2 provide the parts outside the CDR3, is NAGVMQNPRHLVRRRGQEARLRCSPMKGHSHVYWYRQLPEEGLKFMVYLQKENIIDESGMPKERFSAEFPKEGPSILRIQQVVRGDSAAYFCASSPPLVLTNYGYTFGSGTRLTVV.

The rearrangement joins TRBV5-1 to TRBJ2-3, with no clear D. Trimming stripped 0 bases from V and 3 bases from J, with 11 bases between. The CDR3 extends over 15 amino acids. Germline V gene lookup returns CDR1 SGHRS and CDR2 YFSETQ. The CDR3 region is CASSLGRPTTDTQYF. The CDR3 DNA reads TGCGCCAGCAGCTTGGGCCGGCCCACGACAGATACGCAGTATTTT.

This clone occurred a few times. The chain recombines TRBV28 with TRBJ1-2; no reliable D call. V dropped 4 bases and J dropped 4 bases, with 13 bases sitting between them. This CDR3 spans 14 amino acids. Germline V gene sequence: CDR1 MDHEN, CDR2 SYDVKM. CDR3 protein: CASSSITYSYGYTF. Written as DNA, the CDR3 is TGTGCCAGCAGTTCCATAACATACAGCTATGGCTACACCTTC.

The V and J genes are TRBV19 and TRBJ2-6, with D tentatively TRBD2 (6 bases). V was cut by 5 bases and J by 0 bases, with 17 bases left in between. The CDR3 has 18 residues. The germline V gene has CDR1 LNHDA and CDR2 SQIVND (reference sequence). CDR3 sequence: CASSSAGQVSSGANVLTF. For the CDR3, the DNA is TGTGCCAGTAGTTCCGCGGGGCAGGTCAGCTCTGGGGCCAACGTCCTGACTTTC.

V and J are TRBV1 and TRBJ2-3. TRBV1 is reported as a pseudogene. The length of the CDR3 is 15 residues. CDR3 sequence (DNA): TGCACCAGCAGCCAAGATTCAGGGGGGGTAGATACGCAGTATTTT. The encoded protein is CTSSQDSGGVDTQYF.

This clone was seen a handful of times. The chain employs TRBV4-3 and TRBJ2-6, with D possibly being TRBD1 (5 bases). V was cut by 0 bases and J by 0 bases, with 9 bases left in between. CDR1 and CDR2 (germline): LGHNA, YSLEER. The CDR3 runs to 17 residues. As DNA, the CDR3 is TGCGCCAGCAGCCAAGATGGACAAAACTCTGGGGCCAACGTCCTGACTTTC. Its protein product is CASSQDGQNSGANVLTF.

The chain combines TRBV29-1 with TRBJ1-3; no firm D call. The CDR3 spans 13 residues. The germline V gene has CDR1 SQVTM and CDR2 ANQGSEA. Trimming took 6 bases from V and 0 from J, leaving 9 bases between them. The CDR3 nucleotides read TGCAGCGTCCAACGGGGCTCTGGAAACACCATATATTTT. As protein: CSVQRGSGNTIYF.

CDR3 nucleotides: TGCGCCAGCAGCCAAGATCCGGCAGGGGGCGGCGAGCAGTACTTC. This gives the protein CASSQDPAGGGEQYF. The chain combines TRBV4-1 with TRBJ2-7; 8 bases line up with TRBD1. The V gene end was trimmed by 0 bases and the J gene end by 6 bases; junction bases not matched to a gene: 7. The CDR3 consists of 15 residues. Germline CDR1 MGHRA, CDR2 YSYEKL.

This chain links TRBV13 with TRBJ1-6; D is possibly TRBD1 (6 bases). There are 16 residues in the CDR3. CDR1 and CDR2 (germline): PRHDT, FYEKMQ (reference sequence). With 1 base removed from V and 9 bases from J, the gap between germline ends came to 16 bases. CDR3 sequence reads: CASSLVSGGRSSPLHF. The CDR3 DNA follows: TGTGCCAGCAGCTTAGTTTCTGGGGGGCGCAGTTCACCCCTCCACTTT.

The gene calls are TRBV19 and TRBJ2-3; 7 bases align to TRBD1. The CDR3 extends over 14 amino acids. J gave up 6 bases and V 6 bases, and 9 bases lay outside the gene matches. Germline V lookup: CDR1 LNHDA, CDR2 SQIVND (reference sequence). CDR3 protein: CASRPGQISDTQYF. Written as DNA, the CDR3 is TGTGCCAGTAGACCGGGACAGATTTCTGATACGCAGTATTTT.

The chain joins TRBV30 to TRBJ1-6; 8 bases line up with TRBD1. The V gene's germline CDR1 is GTSNPN and CDR2 SVGIG (reference sequence). This CDR3 has 17 residues. The V gene end was trimmed by 2 bases and the J gene end by 5 bases; junction bases not matched to a gene: 11. The CDR3 protein is CAWSRPGRGPHNSPLHF. CDR3 in DNA: TGTGCCTGGAGTCGGCCGGGCAGGGGGCCGCATAATTCACCCCTCCACTTT.